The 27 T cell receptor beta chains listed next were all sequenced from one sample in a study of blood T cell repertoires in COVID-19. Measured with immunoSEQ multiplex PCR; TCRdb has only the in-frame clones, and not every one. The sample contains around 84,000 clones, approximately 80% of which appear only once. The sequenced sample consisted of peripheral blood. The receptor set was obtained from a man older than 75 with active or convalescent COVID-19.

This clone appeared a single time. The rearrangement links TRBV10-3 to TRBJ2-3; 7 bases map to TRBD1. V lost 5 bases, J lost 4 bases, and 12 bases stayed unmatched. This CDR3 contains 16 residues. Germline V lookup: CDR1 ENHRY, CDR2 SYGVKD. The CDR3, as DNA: TGTGCCATCAGTCACCCCTCCGGACAGGCCTCAGATACGCAGTATTTT. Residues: CAISHPSGQASDTQYF.

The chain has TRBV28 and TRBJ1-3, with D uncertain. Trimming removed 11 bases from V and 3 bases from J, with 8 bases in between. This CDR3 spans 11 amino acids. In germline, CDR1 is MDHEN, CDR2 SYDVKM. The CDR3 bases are TGTGCCGCCCAGGTTGGAAACACCATATATTTT. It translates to CAAQVGNTIYF. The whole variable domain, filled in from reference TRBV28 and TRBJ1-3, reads DVKVTQSSRYLVKRTGEKVFLECVQDMDHENMFWYRQDPGLGLRLIYFSYDVKMKEKGDIPEGYSVSREKKERFSLILESASTNQTSMYLCAAQVGNTIYFGEGSWLTVV.

As DNA, the CDR3 is TGTGCCAGCAGTTACTCGGGGACACTGGGCACCGGGGAGCTGTTTTTT. This codes for CASSYSGTLGTGELFF. The V call is TRBV6-6, the J call TRBJ2-2; D perhaps matches TRBD1 (6 bases). Germline CDR1 and CDR2: MNHNY and SVGAGI (reference sequence). Trimming cost V 0 bases and J 4 bases, with 12 bases left between them. The CDR3 runs to 16 residues.

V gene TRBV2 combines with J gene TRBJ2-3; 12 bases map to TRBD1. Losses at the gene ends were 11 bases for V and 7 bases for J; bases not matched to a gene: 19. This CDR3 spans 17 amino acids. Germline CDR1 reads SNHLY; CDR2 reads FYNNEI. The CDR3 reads CASLLPGQGASWYTQYF. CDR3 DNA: TGTGCCTCCCTCCTTCCGGGACAGGGGGCTTCGTGGTATACGCAGTATTTT.

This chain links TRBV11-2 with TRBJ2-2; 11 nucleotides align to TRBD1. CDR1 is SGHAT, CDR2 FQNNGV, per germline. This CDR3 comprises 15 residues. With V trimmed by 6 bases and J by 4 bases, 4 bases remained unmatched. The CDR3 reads CASRRDRGATGELFF. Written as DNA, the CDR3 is TGTGCCAGCAGACGGGACAGGGGGGCCACCGGGGAGCTGTTTTTT.

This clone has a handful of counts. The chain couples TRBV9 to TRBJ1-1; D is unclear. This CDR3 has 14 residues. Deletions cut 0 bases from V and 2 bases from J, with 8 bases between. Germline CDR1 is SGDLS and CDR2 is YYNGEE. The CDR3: CASSVGASNTEAFF. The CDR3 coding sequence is TGTGCCAGCAGCGTAGGGGCTTCTAACACTGAAGCTTTCTTT.

The CDR3 DNA reads TGCGCCAGCAGCTACCTGGGAGCTGCTGAAGCTTTCTTT. Its translation: CASSYLGAAEAFF. The chain links TRBV5-1 to TRBJ1-1; D unresolved. The germline V and J ends were trimmed by 3 bases and 6 bases, with 12 bases remaining between them. The CDR3 spans 13 residues. In germline, CDR1 is SGHRS, CDR2 YFSETQ.

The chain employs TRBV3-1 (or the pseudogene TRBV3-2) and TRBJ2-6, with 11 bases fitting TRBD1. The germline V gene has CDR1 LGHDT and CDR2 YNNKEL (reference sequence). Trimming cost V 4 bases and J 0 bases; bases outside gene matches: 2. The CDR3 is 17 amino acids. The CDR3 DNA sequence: TGTGCCAGCAGCCCCGGGACAGGGGGCTCTGGGGCCAACGTCCTGACTTTC. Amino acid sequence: CASSPGTGGSGANVLTF.

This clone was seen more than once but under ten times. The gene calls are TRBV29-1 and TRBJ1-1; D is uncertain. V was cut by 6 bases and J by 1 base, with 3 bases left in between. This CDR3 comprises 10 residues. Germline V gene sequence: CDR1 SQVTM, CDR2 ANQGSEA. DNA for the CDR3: TGCAGCGTCCGGAACACTGAAGCTTTCTTT. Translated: CSVRNTEAFF.

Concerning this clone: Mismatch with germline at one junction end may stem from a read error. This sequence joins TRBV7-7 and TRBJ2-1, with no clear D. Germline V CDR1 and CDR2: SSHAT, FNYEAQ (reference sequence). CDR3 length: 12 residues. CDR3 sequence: CASSPSGNEQFF. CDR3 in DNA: TGTGCTAGCAGCCCGTCGGGCAATGAGCAGTTCTTC. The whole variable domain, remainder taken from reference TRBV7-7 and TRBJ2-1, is GAGVSQSPRYKVTKRGQDVTLRCDPISSHATLYWYQQALGQGPEFLTYFNYEAQPDKSGLPSDRFSAERPEGSISTLTIQRTEQRDSAMYRCASSPSGNEQFFGPGTRLTVL.

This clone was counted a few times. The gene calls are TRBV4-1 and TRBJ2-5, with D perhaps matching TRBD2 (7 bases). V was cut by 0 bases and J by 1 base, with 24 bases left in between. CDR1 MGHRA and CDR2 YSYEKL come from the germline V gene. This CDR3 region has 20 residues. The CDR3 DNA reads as TGCGCCAGCAGCCAAGAACTGGGGGGGGGCAGGGTTGGAGCCCAAGAGACCCAGTACTTC. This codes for CASSQELGGGRVGAQETQYF.

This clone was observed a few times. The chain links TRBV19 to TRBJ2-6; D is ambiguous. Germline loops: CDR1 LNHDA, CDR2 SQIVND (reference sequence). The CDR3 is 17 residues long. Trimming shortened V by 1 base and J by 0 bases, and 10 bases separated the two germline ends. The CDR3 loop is CASSIVVQISGANVLTF. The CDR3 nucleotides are TGTGCCAGTAGTATAGTCGTTCAGATCTCTGGGGCCAACGTCCTGACTTTC.

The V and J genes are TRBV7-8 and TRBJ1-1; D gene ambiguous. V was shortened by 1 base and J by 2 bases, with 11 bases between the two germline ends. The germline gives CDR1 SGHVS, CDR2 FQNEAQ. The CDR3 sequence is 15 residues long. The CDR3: CASSLGGILNTEAFF. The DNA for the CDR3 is TGTGCCAGCAGCTTAGGAGGGATCCTTAACACTGAAGCTTTCTTT.

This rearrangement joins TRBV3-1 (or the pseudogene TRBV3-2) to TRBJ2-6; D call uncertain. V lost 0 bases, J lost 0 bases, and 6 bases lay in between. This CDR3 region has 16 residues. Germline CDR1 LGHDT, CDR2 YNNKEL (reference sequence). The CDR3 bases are TGTGCCAGCAGCCAAGATTTGAGCTCTGGGGCCAACGTCCTGACTTTC. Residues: CASSQDLSSGANVLTF.

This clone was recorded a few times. The CDR3 protein is CASSLGPSGAIYEQYV. Written as DNA, the CDR3 is TGTGCCAGCAGCTTAGGTCCTAGCGGGGCGATCTACGAGCAGTACGTC. This sequence joins TRBV11-2 and TRBJ2-7; 9 nucleotides line up with TRBD2. J was trimmed by 3 bases and V by 1 base; bases with no gene match: 7. The CDR3 loop spans 16 amino acids. Germline V gives CDR1 SGHAT, CDR2 FQNNGV.

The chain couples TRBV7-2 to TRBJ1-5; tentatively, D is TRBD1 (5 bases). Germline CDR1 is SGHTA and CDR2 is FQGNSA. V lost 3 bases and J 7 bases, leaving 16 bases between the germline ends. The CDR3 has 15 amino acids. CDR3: CASSFRGGALQPQHF. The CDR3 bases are TGTGCCAGCAGCTTCCGGGGAGGGGCGCTGCAGCCCCAGCATTTT.

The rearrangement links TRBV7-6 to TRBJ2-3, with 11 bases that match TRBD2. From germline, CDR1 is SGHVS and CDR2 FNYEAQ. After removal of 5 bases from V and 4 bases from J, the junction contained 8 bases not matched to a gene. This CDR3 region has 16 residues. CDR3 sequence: CASSPLAGVVADTQYF. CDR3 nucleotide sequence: TGTGCCAGCAGCCCACTAGCGGGGGTAGTCGCAGATACGCAGTATTTT.

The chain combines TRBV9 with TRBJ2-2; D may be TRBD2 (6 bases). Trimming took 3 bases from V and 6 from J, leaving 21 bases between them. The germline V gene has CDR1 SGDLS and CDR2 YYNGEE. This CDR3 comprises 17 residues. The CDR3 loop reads CASSGGPLALGAGELFF. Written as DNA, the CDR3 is TGTGCCAGCAGCGGGGGCCCACTAGCTCTTGGCGCCGGGGAGCTGTTTTTT. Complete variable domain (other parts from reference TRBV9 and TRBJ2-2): DSGVTQTPKHLITATGQRVTLRCSPRSGDLSVYWYQQSLDQGLQFLIQYYNGEERAKGNILERFSAQQFPDLHSELNLSSLELGDSALYFCASSGGPLALGAGELFFGEGSRLTVL.

The DNA for the CDR3 is TGTGCCAGCAGCTTAGTAACAGGGGGCATCTATAATTCACCCCTCCACTTT. Translating it yields CASSLVTGGIYNSPLHF. The chain combines TRBV7-2 with TRBJ1-6; 9 bases agree with TRBD1. The V gene end was trimmed by 1 base and the J gene end by 3 bases; junction bases not matched to a gene: 4. This CDR3 is 17 amino acids long. CDR1 and CDR2 (germline): SGHTA, FQGNSA.

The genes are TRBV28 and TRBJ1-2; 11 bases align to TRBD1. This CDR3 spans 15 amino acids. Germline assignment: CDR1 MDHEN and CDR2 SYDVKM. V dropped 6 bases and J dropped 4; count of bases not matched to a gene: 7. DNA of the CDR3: TGTGCCAGCAGCCCCGGGACAGGGGGAATCTATGGCTACACCTTC. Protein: CASSPGTGGIYGYTF.

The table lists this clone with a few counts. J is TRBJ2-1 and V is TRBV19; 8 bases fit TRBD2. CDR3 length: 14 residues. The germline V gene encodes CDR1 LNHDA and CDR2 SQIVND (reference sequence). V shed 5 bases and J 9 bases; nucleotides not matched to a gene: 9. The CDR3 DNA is TGTGCCAGTAGTCGGTCGCCGGGGGGGGGTGAGCAGTTCTTC. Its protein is CASSRSPGGGEQFF.

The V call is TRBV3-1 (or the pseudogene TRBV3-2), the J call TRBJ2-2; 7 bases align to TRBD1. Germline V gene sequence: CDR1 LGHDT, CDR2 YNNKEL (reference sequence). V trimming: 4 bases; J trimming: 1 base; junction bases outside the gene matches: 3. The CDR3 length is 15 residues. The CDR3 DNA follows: TGTGCCAGCAGCCCCCGGACAGGGAACACCGGGGAGCTGTTTTTT. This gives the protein CASSPRTGNTGELFF.

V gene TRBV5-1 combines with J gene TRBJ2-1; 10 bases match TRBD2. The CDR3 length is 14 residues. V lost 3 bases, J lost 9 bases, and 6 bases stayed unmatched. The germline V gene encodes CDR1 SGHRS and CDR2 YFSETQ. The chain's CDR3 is CASSSASGSSEQFF. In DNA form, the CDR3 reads TGCGCCAGCAGCTCTGCTAGCGGGAGCAGTGAGCAGTTCTTC. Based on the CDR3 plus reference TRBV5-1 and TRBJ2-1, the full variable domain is KAGVTQTPRYLIKTRGQQVTLSCSPISGHRSVSWYQQTPGQGLQFLFEYFSETQRNKGNFPGRFSGRQFSNSRSEMNVSTLELGDSALYLCASSSASGSSEQFFGPGTRLTVL.

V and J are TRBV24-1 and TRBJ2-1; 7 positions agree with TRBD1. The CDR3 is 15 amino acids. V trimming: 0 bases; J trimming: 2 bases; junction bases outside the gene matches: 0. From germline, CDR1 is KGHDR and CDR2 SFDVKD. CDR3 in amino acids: CATSDLDRAYNEQFF. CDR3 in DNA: TGTGCCACCAGTGATTTGGACAGGGCCTACAATGAGCAGTTCTTC.

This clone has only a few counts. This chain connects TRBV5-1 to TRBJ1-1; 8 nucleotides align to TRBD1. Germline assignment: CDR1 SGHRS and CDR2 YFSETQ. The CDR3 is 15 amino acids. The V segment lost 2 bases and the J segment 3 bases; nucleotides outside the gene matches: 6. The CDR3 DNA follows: TGCGCCAGCAGCTTAAGGACAGGGAGGGACACTGAAGCTTTCTTT. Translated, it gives CASSLRTGRDTEAFF.

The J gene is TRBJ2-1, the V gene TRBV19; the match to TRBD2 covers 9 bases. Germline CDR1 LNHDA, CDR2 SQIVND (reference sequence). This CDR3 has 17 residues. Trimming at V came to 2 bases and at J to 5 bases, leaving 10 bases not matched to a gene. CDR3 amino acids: CASSISRGGGGNNEQFF. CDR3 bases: TGTGCCAGTAGTATATCCCGTGGCGGGGGGGGTAACAATGAGCAGTTCTTC.

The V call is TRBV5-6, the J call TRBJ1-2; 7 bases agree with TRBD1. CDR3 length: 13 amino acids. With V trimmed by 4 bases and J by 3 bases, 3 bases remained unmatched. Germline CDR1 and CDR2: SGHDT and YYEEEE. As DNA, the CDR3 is TGTGCCAGCAGCCCAACAGGGGACTATGGCTACACCTTC. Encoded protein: CASSPTGDYGYTF.